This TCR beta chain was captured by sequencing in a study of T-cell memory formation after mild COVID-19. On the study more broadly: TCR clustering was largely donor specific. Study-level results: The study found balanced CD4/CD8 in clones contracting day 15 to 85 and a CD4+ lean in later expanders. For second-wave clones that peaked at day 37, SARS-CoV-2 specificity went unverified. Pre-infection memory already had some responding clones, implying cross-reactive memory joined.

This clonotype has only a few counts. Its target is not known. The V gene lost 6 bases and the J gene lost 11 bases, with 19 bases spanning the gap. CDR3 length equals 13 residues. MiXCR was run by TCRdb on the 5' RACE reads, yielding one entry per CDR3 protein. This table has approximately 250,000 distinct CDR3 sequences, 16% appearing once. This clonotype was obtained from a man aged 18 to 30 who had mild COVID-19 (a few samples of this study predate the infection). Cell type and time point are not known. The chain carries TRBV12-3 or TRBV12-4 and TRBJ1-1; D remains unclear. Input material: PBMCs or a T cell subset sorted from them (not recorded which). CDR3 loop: CASSYTSSGTAFF. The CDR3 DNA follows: TGTGCCAGCAGCTATACGAGTTCGGGCACCGCTTTCTTT.